This T cell receptor (beta chain) came from a study of CD8 T cells in ankylosing spondylitis. General study results and limits: Ankylosing spondylitis blood appeared to be characterized by a TCR beta motif of about 8 highly homologous variants. Earlier work had already found some motif variants in reactive arthritis synovial fluid and blood. Disease-linked clones bore a CD8+ phenotype and were relatively rare in peripheral blood.

The CDR3 is 16 residues long. The V segment lost 6 bases and the J segment 1 base; nucleotides outside the gene matches: 6. Germline assignment: CDR1 SGHTA and CDR2 FQGNSA. TCRdb reanalysed the 5' RACE reads using MiXCR and keeps one entry per CDR3 protein. The sample yields about 840,000 distinct CDR3 sequences, 10% to 15% seen once. Turning to this clonotype: Its specificity is not known.

The chain couples TRBV7-2 to TRBJ2-3; 11 bases agree with TRBD1. The TCR comes from a male donor with ankylosing spondylitis. Material: blood, either unsorted or a sorted T cell fraction (not recorded which). The CDR3 reads CASRSGQGVRTDTQYF. In DNA form, the CDR3 reads TGTGCCAGCAGGTCGGGACAGGGGGTACGCACAGATACGCAGTATTTT.